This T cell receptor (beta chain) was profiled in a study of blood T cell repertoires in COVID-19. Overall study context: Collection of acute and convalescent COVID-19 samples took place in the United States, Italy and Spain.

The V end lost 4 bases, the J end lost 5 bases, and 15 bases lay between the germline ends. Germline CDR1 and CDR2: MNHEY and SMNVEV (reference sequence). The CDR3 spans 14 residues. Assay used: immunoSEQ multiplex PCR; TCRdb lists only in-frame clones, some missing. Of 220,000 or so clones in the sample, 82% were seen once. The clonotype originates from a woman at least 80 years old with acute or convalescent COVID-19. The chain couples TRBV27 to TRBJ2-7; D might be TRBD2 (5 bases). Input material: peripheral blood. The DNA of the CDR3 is TGTGCCAGCAGTTCATTAGGGAGCGCAAACGAGCAGTACTTC. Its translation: CASSSLGSANEQYF.